Listed here are 22 T cell receptor beta chains from one sample, sequenced in a study of T cell changes during pregnancy in multiple sclerosis. The assay was immunoSEQ multiplex PCR, and TCRdb's table has in-frame clones only and misses some. The sample lists around 36,000 clones, under 95% occurring once. The material sequenced was CD8+ T cells from peripheral blood mononuclear cells, taken in the first trimester of pregnancy. Receptor source: a female donor with multiple sclerosis, enrolled in a pregnancy study.

CDR3 in amino acids: CASSDRASSYNEQFF. The CDR3 DNA is TGTGCCAGCAGCGACAGGGCAAGCTCCTACAATGAGCAGTTCTTC. The chain couples TRBV9 to TRBJ2-1, with D perhaps matching TRBD1 (6 bases). The germline gives CDR1 SGDLS, CDR2 YYNGEE. V gave up 3 bases and J gave up 0 bases, with 10 bases separating them. The CDR3 extends over 15 amino acids.

This chain uses TRBV4-2 with TRBJ1-6; D unclear. The CDR3 has 14 amino acids. V gave up 0 bases and J gave up 7 bases, with 7 bases separating them. Germline V gene data show CDR1 as LGHNA and CDR2 as YNFKEQ. The CDR3 coding sequence is TGTGCCAGCAGCCAAGAGGCGGAGAATTCACCCCTCCACTTT. The encoded protein is CASSQEAENSPLHF.

For the CDR3, the DNA is TGTGCCAGTAGTATAGATGAAGAGACAGGGGGGAACACTGAAGCTTTCTTT. Its translation is CASSIDEETGGNTEAFF. The chain has TRBV19 and TRBJ1-1, with 9 bases identical to TRBD1. The CDR3 covers 17 residues. CDR1 is LNHDA, CDR2 SQIVND, per germline (reference sequence). V shed 0 bases, J shed 1 base, and the junction held 6 bases outside the gene matches.

This chain joins TRBV29-1 and TRBJ2-2; TRBD1 might be the D (5 bases). The V end was cut by 3 bases, the J end by 6 bases, with 8 bases between. Germline CDR1 is SQVTM and CDR2 is ANQGSEA. The CDR3 is 12 residues long. In DNA form, the CDR3 reads TGCAGCGTTGATCGACAGTCCGGGGAGCTGTTTTTT. Encoded protein: CSVDRQSGELFF.

The chain recombines TRBV5-5 with TRBJ2-7; D is perhaps TRBD1 (6 bases). Trimming stripped 1 base from V and 3 bases from J, with 11 bases between. The V gene's germline CDR1 is SGHKS and CDR2 YYEKEE (reference sequence). The CDR3 is made up of 14 amino acids. Here the CDR3 reads CASSLLSGVYEQYF. CDR3 sequence (DNA): TGTGCCAGCAGCTTGTTGTCAGGGGTCTACGAGCAGTACTTC.

V and J are TRBV2 and TRBJ2-1, with 7 bases lining up with TRBD2. This CDR3 is 13 amino acids long. Germline-derived CDR1 and CDR2 are SNHLY and FYNNEI. Losses at the gene ends were 5 bases for V and 10 bases for J; bases not matched to a gene: 8. CDR3 amino acids: CASSTPGLQEQFF. The CDR3 region has the DNA TGTGCCAGCAGTACCCCGGGACTACAAGAGCAGTTCTTC.

CDR3 DNA sequence: TGTGCCAGCAGCGACGGACTAGCGGGGGGGAATGAGCAGTTCTTC. The encoded protein is CASSDGLAGGNEQFF. This chain joins TRBV6-4 and TRBJ2-1; 15 bases are shared with TRBD2. Trimming took 6 bases from V and 7 from J; bases not matched to a gene: 4. This CDR3 has 15 amino acids. The germline gives CDR1 MRHNA, CDR2 SNTAGT.

V is TRBV7-8 and J is TRBJ2-7; D is ambiguous. V was shortened by 4 bases and J by 2 bases, with 12 bases between the two germline ends. Looked up from germline, CDR1 is SGHVS and CDR2 is FQNEAQ. The CDR3 runs 14 residues. The DNA of the CDR3 is TGTGCCAGCAGCTCGCCGGGTCGACCCTACGAGCAGTACTTC. This gives the protein CASSSPGRPYEQYF.

This clone is medium-sized within its sample. CDR3 nucleotide sequence: TGCGCCAGCACCCAAAGTAGGACTAGCAGAGGCACAGATACGCAGTATTTT. It yields the protein CASTQSRTSRGTDTQYF. The chain carries TRBV10-2 and TRBJ2-3; the match to TRBD2 covers 8 bases. This CDR3 has 17 amino acids. Losses at the gene ends were 7 bases for V and 1 base for J; bases not matched to a gene: 13. From germline, CDR1 is WSHSY and CDR2 SAAADI.

The chain couples TRBV5-1 to TRBJ1-1, with D possibly being TRBD1 (6 bases). Germline V gene lookup returns CDR1 SGHRS and CDR2 YFSETQ. The CDR3 consists of 14 residues. V was cut by 4 bases and J by 1 base, with 11 bases left in between. CDR3 sequence (DNA): TGCGCCAGCAGCGTCTCAGGGGAGAACACTGAAGCTTTCTTT. It translates to CASSVSGENTEAFF.

The V call is TRBV19, the J call TRBJ2-3; TRBD1 might be the D (6 bases). Trimming removed 6 bases from V and 6 bases from J, with 10 bases in between. The CDR3 has 12 amino acids. The germline V gene has CDR1 LNHDA and CDR2 SQIVND (reference sequence). CDR3: CASSLGHDTQYF. CDR3 DNA: TGTGCCAGTAGCCTGGGACACGATACGCAGTATTTT.

This chain uses TRBV2 with TRBJ2-2; D is ambiguous. The germline gives CDR1 SNHLY, CDR2 FYNNEI. The CDR3 sequence is 15 residues long. V lost 8 bases and J 2 bases, leaving 15 bases between the germline ends. In DNA form, the CDR3 reads TGTGCCAGCGGGCCTGGGCATTTTAACACCGGGGAGCTGTTTTTT. Amino acids: CASGPGHFNTGELFF.

The gene calls are TRBV10-1 and TRBJ2-3, with TRBD2 identical over 7 bases. Germline V CDR1 and CDR2: WNHNN, SYGVQD (reference sequence). This CDR3 is 14 amino acids long. Trimming cost V 7 bases and J 2 bases; bases outside gene matches: 6. The CDR3 region has the DNA TGCGCCAGCAAGTCGGGACTACCCACAGATACGCAGTATTTT. Its translation: CASKSGLPTDTQYF.

J is TRBJ1-5 and V is TRBV6-1; the D is unclear. The CDR3 loop spans 13 amino acids. Germline V gene data show CDR1 as MNHNS and CDR2 as SASEGT. V was cut by 10 bases and J by 4 bases, with 14 bases left in between. The CDR3 bases are TGTGCCAACTCGCCACCCCGAAATCAGCCCCAGCATTTT. This gives the protein CANSPPRNQPQHF.

The rearrangement joins TRBV18 to TRBJ2-1; no reliable D call. The CDR3 runs to 19 residues. Germline V gene lookup returns CDR1 KGHSH and CDR2 LQKENI. Between the trimmed V and J ends, which lost 3 bases and 0 bases, there was a span of 21 bases. CDR3 sequence reads: CASSPTQIQTGGSYNEQFF. CDR3 nucleotide sequence: TGTGCCAGCTCACCGACCCAAATCCAAACGGGTGGCTCCTACAATGAGCAGTTCTTC.

The V and J genes are TRBV16 and TRBJ2-1; perhaps TRBD1 as D (5 bases). The CDR3 runs 16 residues. Germline V lookup: CDR1 KGHSY, CDR2 FQNENV. Trimming shortened V by 4 bases and J by 5 bases, and 18 bases separated the two germline ends. The CDR3 nucleotides read TGTGCCAGCAGCCGCCCTGAATACAGGCTAAACAATGAGCAGTTCTTC. Translated: CASSRPEYRLNNEQFF.

J is TRBJ1-1 and V is TRBV7-9; a weak D match, TRBD1 (6 bases). The ends were cut back, 2 bases at V and 7 bases at J, with 14 bases in the middle. Germline CDR1 reads SEHNR; CDR2 reads FQNEAQ (reference sequence). The CDR3 is made up of 14 amino acids. The CDR3 DNA is TGTGCCAGCAGCTTAAAGGGGGTGGAGAGTGAAGCTTTCTTT. Translated: CASSLKGVESEAFF.

The chain combines TRBV27 with TRBJ2-7; the D gene is possibly TRBD1 (6 bases). Germline CDR1 and CDR2: MNHEY and SMNVEV (reference sequence). V was cut by 5 bases and J by 5 bases, with 16 bases left in between. The CDR3 sequence is 14 residues long. CDR3 loop: CASSPAQGLNEQYF. The CDR3 coding sequence is TGTGCCAGCAGTCCGGCACAGGGCCTGAACGAGCAGTACTTC.

The chain carries TRBV29-1 and TRBJ2-2, with 7 positions matching TRBD1. The CDR3 spans 14 residues. Germline V gene sequence: CDR1 SQVTM, CDR2 ANQGSEA. Trimming cost V 3 bases and J 4 bases; bases outside gene matches: 5. CDR3 loop: CSVDEGASTGELFF. The CDR3 DNA is TGCAGCGTTGATGAGGGGGCGAGCACCGGGGAGCTGTTTTTT.

The chain joins TRBV9 to TRBJ2-2; TRBD1 matches at 8 bases. V gave up 7 bases and J gave up 4 bases; unmatched junction bases: 3. The V gene's germline CDR1 is SGDLS and CDR2 YYNGEE. The CDR3 covers 13 residues. CDR3 sequence: CASLTGVTGELFF. CDR3 nucleotide sequence: TGTGCCAGCCTGACAGGGGTCACCGGGGAGCTGTTTTTT.

The chain uses TRBV13 and TRBJ1-1, with D perhaps TRBD1 (6 bases). The CDR3 loop spans 15 amino acids. CDR1 and CDR2 from the germline V gene are PRHDT and FYEKMQ (reference sequence). Trimming took off 5 bases at V and 4 bases at J, with 17 bases between the two ends. The CDR3 sequence: CASSGYGGAGTEAFF. The CDR3 DNA reads as TGTGCCAGCAGCGGGTATGGGGGGGCCGGCACTGAAGCTTTCTTT.

This rearrangement joins TRBV19 to TRBJ2-7; 9 bases align to TRBD1. From germline, CDR1 is LNHDA and CDR2 SQIVND (reference sequence). V gave up 8 bases and J gave up 2 bases; unmatched junction bases: 7. This CDR3 region has 14 residues. The CDR3 protein is CASGPGQGTYEQYF. The DNA for the CDR3 is TGTGCCAGTGGACCGGGACAGGGAACCTACGAGCAGTACTTC. Full variable domain (missing parts from reference TRBV19 and TRBJ2-7): DGGITQSPKYLFRKEGQNVTLSCEQNLNHDAMYWYRQDPGQGLRLIYYSQIVNDFQKGDIAEGYSVSREKKESFPLTVTSAQKNPTAFYLCASGPGQGTYEQYFGPGTRLTVT.